This TCR beta chain comes out of a study of T cells in Graves' hyperthyroidism and ophthalmopathy. Used for diagnoses were clinical symptoms, serum thyroxine and TRAb, thyroid ultrasound and orbital computed tomography. RNA transcripts were the template for amplifying TCR beta CDR3 regions. First-round RT-PCR of the TCR CDR3 relied on the HTBI primer set. TCRdb re-analysed the multiplex PCR reads in MiXCR, keeping a single row per CDR3 protein. This table holds 500,000 to 800,000 distinct CDR3 sequences, about 14% found once. This clonotype was detected only a few times. Its antigen is not identified. Study observations and caveats: In the blood, most expanded thyroid clonotypes above 0.001 appeared as well.

From germline, CDR1 is LNHDA and CDR2 SQIVND (reference sequence). The CDR3 length is 13 residues. V was cut by 2 bases and J by 4 bases, with 8 bases left in between. The V gene is TRBV19, the J gene TRBJ1-1; D is unresolved. The source of this sequence is a woman in her fifties or sixties with Graves' ophthalmopathy. The source material was blood. CDR3 bases: TGTGCCAGTAGTATAAGCAAACTCACTGAAGCTTTCTTT. Its translation: CASSISKLTEAFF. Together with reference TRBV19 and TRBJ1-1, the CDR3 gives the full variable domain: DGGITQSPKYLFRKEGQNVTLSCEQNLNHDAMYWYRQDPGQGLRLIYYSQIVNDFQKGDIAEGYSVSREKKESFPLTVTSAQKNPTAFYLCASSISKLTEAFFGQGTRLTVV.